Sequencing of this T cell receptor (beta chain) was carried out in a study of T-cell memory formation after mild COVID-19. Study overall: The study found TCR clusters largely donor specific.

Only a few counts were recorded for this clonotype. The antigen remains undetermined. Overall study results and limits: Some clones that responded were present in memory (sampled pre-infection), which suggests cross-reactive memory joined.

The CDR3 is made up of 14 amino acids. V was shortened by 2 bases and J by 4 bases, with 9 bases between the two germline ends. Germline CDR1 and CDR2: LNHDA and SQIVND (reference sequence). Barcoded TCR alpha and TCR beta cDNA libraries with UMIs came from 5'RACE using constant-segment primers. TCRdb reprocessed the 5' RACE reads with MiXCR, giving one entry per CDR3 protein. The table records about 540,000 distinct CDR3 sequences, roughly 21% of them present only once. This receptor was identified in an adult woman who had mild COVID-19 (a few samples of this study predate the infection). Cell type and time point are not known. Sequenced: PBMCs or a T cell subset sorted from them (not recorded which). This chain connects TRBV19 to TRBJ1-5; D gene uncertain. CDR3 region: CASSIWGDNQPQHF. DNA for the CDR3: TGTGCCAGTAGTATATGGGGAGATAATCAGCCCCAGCATTTT. Supplemented by reference TRBV19 and TRBJ1-5, the full variable domain reads DGGITQSPKYLFRKEGQNVTLSCEQNLNHDAMYWYRQDPGQGLRLIYYSQIVNDFQKGDIAEGYSVSREKKESFPLTVTSAQKNPTAFYLCASSIWGDNQPQHFGDGTRLSIL.